This T cell receptor beta chain originates from a study of cytomegalovirus exposure and HLA in healthy donors. The PCR was carried out with 60 Vbeta primers and 13 Jbeta primers. Produced via immunoSEQ multiplex PCR; TCRdb's table is partial and in-frame only. Here the sample spans roughly 120,000 clones, around 73% being singletons. The germline V gene has CDR1 MNHEY and CDR2 SMNVEV (reference sequence). The CDR3 totals 12 residues. Trimming removed 5 bases at V and 3 bases at J, with 5 bases between. Sequences were obtained from PBMCs. The chain has TRBV27 and TRBJ1-5; D gene ambiguous. The source is a man in his forties in good health and CMV-seronegative. In DNA, the CDR3 is TGTGCCAGCAGTCCTTCCAATCAGCCCCAGCATTTT. Protein product: CASSPSNQPQHF.